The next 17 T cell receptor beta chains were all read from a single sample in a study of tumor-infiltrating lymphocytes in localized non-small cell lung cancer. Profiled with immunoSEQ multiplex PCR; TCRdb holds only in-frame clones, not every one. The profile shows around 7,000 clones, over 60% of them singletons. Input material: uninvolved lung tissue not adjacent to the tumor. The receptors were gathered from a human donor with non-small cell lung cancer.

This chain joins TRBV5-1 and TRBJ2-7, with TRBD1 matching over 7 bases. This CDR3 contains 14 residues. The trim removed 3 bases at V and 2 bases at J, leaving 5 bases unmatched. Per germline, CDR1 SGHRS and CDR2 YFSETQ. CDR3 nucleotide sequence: TGCGCCAGCAGCTCGGACAGGCCGGCCTACGAGCAGTACTTC. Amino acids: CASSSDRPAYEQYF. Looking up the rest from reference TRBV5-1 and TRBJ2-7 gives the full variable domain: KAGVTQTPRYLIKTRGQQVTLSCSPISGHRSVSWYQQTPGQGLQFLFEYFSETQRNKGNFPGRFSGRQFSNSRSEMNVSTLELGDSALYLCASSSDRPAYEQYFGPGTRLTVT.

The DNA for the CDR3 is TGTGCCAGTAGTAAGGGGCAGCTGCTAAACTATGGCTACACCTTC. This translates into CASSKGQLLNYGYTF. The chain joins TRBV19 to TRBJ1-2; possible D gene TRBD1, 5 bases. Germline lookup yields CDR1 LNHDA and CDR2 SQIVND (reference sequence). The CDR3 runs to 15 residues. Trimming took 4 bases from V and 2 from J, leaving 14 bases between them.

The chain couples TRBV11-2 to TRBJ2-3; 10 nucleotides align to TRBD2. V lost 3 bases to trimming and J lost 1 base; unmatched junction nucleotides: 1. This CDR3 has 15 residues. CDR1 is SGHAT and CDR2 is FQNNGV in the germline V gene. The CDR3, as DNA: TGTGCCAGCAGCTTGAGCGGGAGGGGCACAGATACGCAGTATTTT. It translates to CASSLSGRGTDTQYF.

CDR3 in DNA: TGTGCCAGCAGCCGAAACCTACAGCTTTGGGTGGGGAACACTGAAGCTTTCTTT. It translates to CASSRNLQLWVGNTEAFF. The V gene is TRBV4-2, the J gene TRBJ1-1; D not certain. In germline, CDR1 is LGHNA, CDR2 YNFKEQ. Trimming removed 4 bases at V and 1 base at J, with 22 bases between. This CDR3 comprises 18 residues.

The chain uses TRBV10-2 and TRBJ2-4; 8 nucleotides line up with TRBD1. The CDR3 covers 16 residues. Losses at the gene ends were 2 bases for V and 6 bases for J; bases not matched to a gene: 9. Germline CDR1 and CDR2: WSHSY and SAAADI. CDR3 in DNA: TGCGCCAGCAGTGAGCCGCAGGGGGCGCGCCCAAACATTCAGTACTTC. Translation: CASSEPQGARPNIQYF.

The CDR3 here is CASSQDGGYEQYF. DNA of the CDR3: TGTGCCAGCAGCCAAGATGGGGGGTACGAGCAGTACTTC. The gene calls are TRBV4-2 and TRBJ2-7, with D perhaps TRBD2 (6 bases). Trimming left V 0 bases short and J 4 bases short, with 7 bases between. The CDR3 is made up of 13 amino acids. The germline gives CDR1 LGHNA, CDR2 YNFKEQ.

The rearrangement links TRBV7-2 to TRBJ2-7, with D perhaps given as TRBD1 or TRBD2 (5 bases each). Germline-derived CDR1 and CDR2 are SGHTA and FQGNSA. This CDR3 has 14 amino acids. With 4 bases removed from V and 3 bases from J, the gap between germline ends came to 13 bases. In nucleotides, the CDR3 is TGTGCCAGCAGCTCCCCCCGAGGGGTCTACGAGCAGTACTTC. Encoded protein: CASSSPRGVYEQYF.

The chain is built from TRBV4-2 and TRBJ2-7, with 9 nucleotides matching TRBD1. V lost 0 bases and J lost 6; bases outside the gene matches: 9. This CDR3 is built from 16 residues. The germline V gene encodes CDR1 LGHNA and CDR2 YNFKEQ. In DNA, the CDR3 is TGTGCCAGCAGCCAAGATAGAAGGACAGGGGTGGGCGAGCAGTACTTC. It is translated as CASSQDRRTGVGEQYF.

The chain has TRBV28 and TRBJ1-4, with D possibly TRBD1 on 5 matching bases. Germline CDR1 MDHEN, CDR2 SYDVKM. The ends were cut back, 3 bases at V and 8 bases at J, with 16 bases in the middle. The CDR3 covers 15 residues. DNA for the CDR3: TGTGCCAGCAGTTTGGGTCTGGGGACGTGGGAAAAACTGTTTTTT. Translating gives CASSLGLGTWEKLFF. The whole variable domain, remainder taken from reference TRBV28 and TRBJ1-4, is DVKVTQSSRYLVKRTGEKVFLECVQDMDHENMFWYRQDPGLGLRLIYFSYDVKMKEKGDIPEGYSVSREKKERFSLILESASTNQTSMYLCASSLGLGTWEKLFFGSGTQLSVL.

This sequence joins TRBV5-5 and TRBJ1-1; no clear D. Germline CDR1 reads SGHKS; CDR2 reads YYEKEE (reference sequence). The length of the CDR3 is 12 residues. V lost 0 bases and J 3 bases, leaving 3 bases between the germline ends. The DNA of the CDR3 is TGTGCCAGCAGCTTGGCCTACACTGAAGCTTTCTTT. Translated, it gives CASSLAYTEAFF.

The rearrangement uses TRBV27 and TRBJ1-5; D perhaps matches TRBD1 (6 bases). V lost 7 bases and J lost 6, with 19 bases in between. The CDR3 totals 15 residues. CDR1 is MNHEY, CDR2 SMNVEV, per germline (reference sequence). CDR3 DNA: TGTGCCAGCAAGACAACTCAGGGGATCTCTCAGCCCCAGCATTTT. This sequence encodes CASKTTQGISQPQHF.

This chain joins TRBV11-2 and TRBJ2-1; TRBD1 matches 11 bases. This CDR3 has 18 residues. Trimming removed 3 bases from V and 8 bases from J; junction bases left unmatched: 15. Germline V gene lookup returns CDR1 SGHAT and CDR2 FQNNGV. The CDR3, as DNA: TGTGCCAGCAGCTTTATGCCTAGGACAGGGGGCGCGATTCATGAGCAGTTCTTC. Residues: CASSFMPRTGGAIHEQFF.

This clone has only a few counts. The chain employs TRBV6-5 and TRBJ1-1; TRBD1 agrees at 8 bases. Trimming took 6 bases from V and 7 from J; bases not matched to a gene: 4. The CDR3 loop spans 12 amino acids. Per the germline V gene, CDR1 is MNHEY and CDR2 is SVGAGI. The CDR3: CASRTGVGEAFF. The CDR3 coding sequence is TGTGCCAGCAGGACAGGGGTGGGTGAAGCTTTCTTT.

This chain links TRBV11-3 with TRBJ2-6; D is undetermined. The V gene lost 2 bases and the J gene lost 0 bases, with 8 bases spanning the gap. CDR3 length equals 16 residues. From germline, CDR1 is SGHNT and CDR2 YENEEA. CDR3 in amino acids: CASSLMGNSGANVLTF. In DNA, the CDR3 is TGTGCCAGCAGCTTAATGGGGAACTCTGGGGCCAACGTCCTGACTTTC.

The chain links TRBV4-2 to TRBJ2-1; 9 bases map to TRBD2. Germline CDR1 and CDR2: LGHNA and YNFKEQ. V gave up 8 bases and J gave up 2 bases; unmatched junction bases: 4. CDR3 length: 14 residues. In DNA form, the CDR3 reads TGTGCCAGCGACGCGGGGGGGGCCTACAATGAGCAGTTCTTC. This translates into CASDAGGAYNEQFF.

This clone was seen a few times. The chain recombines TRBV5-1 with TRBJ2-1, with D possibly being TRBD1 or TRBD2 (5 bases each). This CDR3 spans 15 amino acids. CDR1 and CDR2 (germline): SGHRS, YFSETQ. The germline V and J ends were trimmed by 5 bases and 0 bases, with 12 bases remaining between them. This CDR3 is CASRAGAGSYNEQFF. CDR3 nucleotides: TGCGCCAGCAGGGCCGGGGCAGGCTCCTACAATGAGCAGTTCTTC.

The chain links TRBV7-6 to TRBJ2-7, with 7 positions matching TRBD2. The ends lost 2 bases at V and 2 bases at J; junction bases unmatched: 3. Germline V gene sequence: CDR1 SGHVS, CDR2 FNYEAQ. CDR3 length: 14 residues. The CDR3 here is CASSLSGLAYEQYF. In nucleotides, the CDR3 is TGTGCCAGCAGCTTAAGCGGACTAGCCTACGAGCAGTACTTC.